This entry concerns a single T cell receptor (beta chain). Its target antigen remains unknown. No base quality values were provided; no much bigger clone lies one nucleotide off. The sample belongs to a study of graft-versus-host responses after intestinal transplantation (dated by TCRdb to about 2021). General notes on the study: The transplants that recipients got were multivisceral, liver-intestinal, or isolated intestinal. Alloreactive clones were identified by sequencing pre-transplant mixed lymphocyte reaction products and comparing these products with unstimulated pre-transplant donor and recipient T cells. Bulk TCR-beta CDR3 sequencing was used to track graft-versus-host and host-versus-graft alloreactive T cell clones in the graft, circulation and bone marrow after intestinal transplantation. Every recipient was given anti-thymocyte globulin induction, then maintenance tacrolimus and steroids for roughly three years. A peak of at least 4% donor T cells among recipient peripheral blood mononuclear cells was the definition used for donor T cell macrochimerism. Instead of going to the commercial service, samples from a few later patients were sequenced in-house on an Illumina MiSeq and processed with MiXCR. The cohort enrolled about two dozen intestinal transplant recipients including one retransplant, and a few patients lacking pretransplant specimens were excluded.

This sample's time point label indicates: cells obtained before transplantation from donor or recipient. CD3+CD4+ and CD3+CD8+ populations were FACS-sorted from unstimulated pre-transplant donor and recipient cells taken from spleen or lymph nodes. The protocol used for the library was the immunoSEQ multiplex PCR assay. In most patients, genomic DNA was isolated using the Qiagen DNeasy Blood and Tissue Kit and sent frozen to Adaptive Biotechnologies for TCR sequencing. For most patients, high-throughput TCR-beta CDR3 sequencing of genomic DNA was performed by Adaptive Biotechnologies. As for the authors' bioinformatics: Adaptive's ImmunoSEQ software was the source of the TCR sequencing data for 15 to 20 patients, while a few other patients were processed with MiXCR and VDJtools. To correct CD4 versus CD8 sorting errors, any sequence found in both subsets at a frequency ratio below 5:1 was removed. CDR3 nucleotide sequences shared between donor and recipient were removed because their origin could not be assigned. At least 2-fold expansion over unstimulated cells and a minimum CFSE-low frequency of 0.002% (template counts) or 0.001% (read counts) were required for clones to be classified as alloreactive. Clones detected in sequenced pre-transplant spleen, lymph node, or MLR CFSE-low populations of the donor or recipient were defined as mappable. Cumulative frequency of alloreactive clones was calculated as a percentage of all sequences weighted by copy number. TCRdb mirrors the immuneACCESS table, restricted to in-frame sequences. Some clones are absent from its copies; in checked studies, under half trace to an unresolved V gene, and the reason for the others is unknown. For V, J and clone size, that table is used; D and trimming come from the DNA. This sample is represented by tens of thousands of clones; 85% to 95% of them were singletons. The ten largest clones capture roughly 0.5% of the sample.

Results the study describes overall, beyond this receptor: Early after transplant, declines in HvG clones were associated with peak levels of circulating GvH clones. Conclusions were limited by the relatively low number and heterogeneity of intestinal transplant patients. GvH clones were found in recipient bone marrow, and some of the GvH clones appeared earlier in ileal mucosa or blood, which is consistent with an intestinal mucosal origin. High GvH to HvG T cell clonal ratios were observed in the allografts of patients with donor T cell macrochimerism.

This TCR derives from a human donor who received an intestinal transplant. The input for sequencing was unstimulated CD8+ T cells sorted from spleen or lymph node cells, taken before intestinal transplant.

The bases read TGTGCCAGTAGTAACACCTACGAGCAGTACTTC. Its amino acids are CASSNTYEQYF. In this chain, TRBV19 is recombined with TRBJ2-7; no confident D gene assignment can be made. Per the germline V gene (reference sequence), LNHDA is the CDR1 and SQIVND is the CDR2. Trimming costs V 4 bases and J 2 bases, and their ends lie 3 bases apart. From the cysteine through the phenylalanine, the CDR3 covers 11 amino acids. Kept here is only the CDR3 DNA, which spans 33 bases and is read in frame from base 1.